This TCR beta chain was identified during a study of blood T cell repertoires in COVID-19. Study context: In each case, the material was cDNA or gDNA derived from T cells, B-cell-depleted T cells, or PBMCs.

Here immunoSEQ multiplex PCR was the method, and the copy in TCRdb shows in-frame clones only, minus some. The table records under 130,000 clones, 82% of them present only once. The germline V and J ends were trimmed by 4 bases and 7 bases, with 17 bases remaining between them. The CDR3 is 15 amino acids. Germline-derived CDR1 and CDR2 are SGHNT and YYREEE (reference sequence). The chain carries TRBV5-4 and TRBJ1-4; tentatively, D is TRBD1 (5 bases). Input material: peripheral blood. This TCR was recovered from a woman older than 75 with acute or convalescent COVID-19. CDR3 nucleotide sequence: TGTGCCAGCAGCCCAGAGGAGGGCGGGGGTGAAAAACTGTTTTTT. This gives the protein CASSPEEGGGEKLFF. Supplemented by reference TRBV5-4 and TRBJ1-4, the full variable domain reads ETGVTQSPTHLIKTRGQQVTLRCSSQSGHNTVSWYQQALGQGPQFIFQYYREEENGRGNFPPRFSGLQFPNYSSELNVNALELDDSALYLCASSPEEGGGEKLFFGSGTQLSVL.